These 2 T cell receptor beta chains were sequenced from one sample in a study of blood T cell repertoires in COVID-19. The table came from immunoSEQ multiplex PCR; TCRdb's copy has only in-frame clones and leaves some out. This table has under 150,000 clones, roughly 76% appearing once. Sequenced: peripheral blood. These receptors were taken from a human donor with acute or convalescent COVID-19. The donor label of this sample is uncertain.

The genes are TRBV18 and TRBJ1-3; D remains ambiguous. The CDR3 has 13 residues. Germline V gene data show CDR1 as KGHSH and CDR2 as LQKENI. The V end lost 6 bases, the J end lost 6 bases, and 12 bases lay between the germline ends. CDR3 nucleotides: TGTGCCAGCTCTCCGACTAGGGCAAACACCATATATTTT. It specifies CASSPTRANTIYF.

The chain uses TRBV18 and TRBJ2-1; 8 nucleotides match TRBD2. This CDR3 has 13 residues. With V trimmed by 2 bases and J by 10 bases, 4 bases remained unmatched. Looked up from germline, CDR1 is KGHSH and CDR2 is LQKENI. The CDR3 is CASSPGLAGEQFF. The CDR3 DNA is TGTGCCAGCTCACCAGGACTAGCCGGAGAGCAGTTCTTC.